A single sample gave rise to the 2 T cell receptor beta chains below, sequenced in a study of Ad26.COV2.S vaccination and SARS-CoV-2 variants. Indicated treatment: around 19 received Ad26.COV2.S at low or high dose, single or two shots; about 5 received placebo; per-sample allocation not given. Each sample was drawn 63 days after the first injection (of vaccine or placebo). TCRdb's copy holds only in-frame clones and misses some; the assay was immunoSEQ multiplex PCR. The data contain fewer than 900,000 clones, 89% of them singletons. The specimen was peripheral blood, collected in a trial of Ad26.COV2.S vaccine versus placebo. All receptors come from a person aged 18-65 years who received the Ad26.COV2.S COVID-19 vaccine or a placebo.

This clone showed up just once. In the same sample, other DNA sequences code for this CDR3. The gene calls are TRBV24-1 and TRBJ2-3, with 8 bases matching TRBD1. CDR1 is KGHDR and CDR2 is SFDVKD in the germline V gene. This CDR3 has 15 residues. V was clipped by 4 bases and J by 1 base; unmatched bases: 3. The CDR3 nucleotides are TGTGCCACCAGTGACCCGGACAGGGGCACAGATACGCAGTATTTT. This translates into CATSDPDRGTDTQYF.

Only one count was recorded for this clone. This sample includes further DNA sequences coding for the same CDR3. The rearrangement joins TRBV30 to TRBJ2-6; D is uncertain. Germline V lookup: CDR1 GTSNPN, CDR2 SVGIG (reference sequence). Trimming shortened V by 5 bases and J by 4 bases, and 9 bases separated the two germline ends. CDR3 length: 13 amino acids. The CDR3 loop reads CAWSVSGANVLTF. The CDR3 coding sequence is TGTGCCTGGTCGGTCTCCGGGGCCAACGTCCTGACTTTC.